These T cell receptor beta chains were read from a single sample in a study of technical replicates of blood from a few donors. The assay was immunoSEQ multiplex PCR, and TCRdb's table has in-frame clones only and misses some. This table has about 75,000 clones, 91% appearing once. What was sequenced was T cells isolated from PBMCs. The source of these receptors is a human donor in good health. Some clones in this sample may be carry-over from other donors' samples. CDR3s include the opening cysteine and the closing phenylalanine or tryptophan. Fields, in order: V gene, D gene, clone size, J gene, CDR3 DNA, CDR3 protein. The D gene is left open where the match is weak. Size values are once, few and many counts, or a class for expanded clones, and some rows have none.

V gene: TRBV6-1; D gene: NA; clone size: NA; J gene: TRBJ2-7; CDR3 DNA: TGTGCCAGCGGGCCCGGGGGTTTCGTCTACGAGCAGTACTTC; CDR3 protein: CASGPGGFVYEQYF
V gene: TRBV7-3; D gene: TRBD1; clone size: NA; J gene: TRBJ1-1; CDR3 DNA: TGTGCCAGCAGCGTACAGGGGGAGGGAACTGAAGCTTTCTTT; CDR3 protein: CASSVQGEGTEAFF
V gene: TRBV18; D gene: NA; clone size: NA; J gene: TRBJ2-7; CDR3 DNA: TGTGCCAGCTCACCACCTGGAGGGGCCCTCGATTACGAGCAGTACTTC; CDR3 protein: CASSPPGGALDYEQYF
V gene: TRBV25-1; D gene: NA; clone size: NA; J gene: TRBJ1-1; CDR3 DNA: TGTGCCAGCAGTACCCGGACAGAGCTAGAAGCTTTCTTT; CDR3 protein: CASSTRTELEAFF
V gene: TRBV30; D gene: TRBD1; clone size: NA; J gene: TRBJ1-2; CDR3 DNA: TGTGCCTGGCTGAACAGGGGTAGCTACACCTTC; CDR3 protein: CAWLNRGSYTF
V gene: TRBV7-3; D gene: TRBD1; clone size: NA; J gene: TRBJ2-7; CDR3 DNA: TGTGCCAGCAGCCCCAGTGGGGACAGGGTATCCTACGAGCAGTACTTC; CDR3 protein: CASSPSGDRVSYEQYF
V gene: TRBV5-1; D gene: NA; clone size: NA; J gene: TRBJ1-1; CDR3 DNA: TGCGCCAGCAGCGAGGACAAAGTTATCGAAGCTTTCTTT; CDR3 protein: CASSEDKVIEAFF
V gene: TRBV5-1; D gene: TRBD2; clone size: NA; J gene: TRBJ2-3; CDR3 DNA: TGCGCCAGCAGCTTACTAGCGGGGGGGCCTAGCCATACGCAGTATTTT; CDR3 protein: CASSLLAGGPSHTQYF
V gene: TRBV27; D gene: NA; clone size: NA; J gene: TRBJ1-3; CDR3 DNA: TGTGCCAGCAGCCCAGGACAGTTCTCTGGAAACACCATATATTTT; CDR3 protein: CASSPGQFSGNTIYF
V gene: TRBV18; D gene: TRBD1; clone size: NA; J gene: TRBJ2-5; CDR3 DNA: TGTGCCAGCCACCGAACGGGACAGGGGCAAGAGACCCAGTACTTC; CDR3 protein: CASHRTGQGQETQYF
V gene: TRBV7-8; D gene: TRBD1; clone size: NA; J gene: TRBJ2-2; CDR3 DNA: TGTGCCAGCAGCTTACAGGGGGTGGGAAACACCGGGGAGCTGTTTTTT; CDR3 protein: CASSLQGVGNTGELFF
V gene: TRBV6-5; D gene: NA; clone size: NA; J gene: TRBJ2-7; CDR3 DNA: TGTGCCAGCAGCCCCAGCTCCTACGAGCAGTACTTC; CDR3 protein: CASSPSSYEQYF
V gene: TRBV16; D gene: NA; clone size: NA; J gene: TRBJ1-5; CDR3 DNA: TGTGCCAGCAGCCAATTCCGTCTCTCGTATCAGCCCCAGCATTTT; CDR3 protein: CASSQFRLSYQPQHF
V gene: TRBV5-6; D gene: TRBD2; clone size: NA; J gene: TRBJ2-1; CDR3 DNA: TGTGCCAGCAGCTGGACTAGCGGGGGCCTCTACAATGAGCAGTTCTTC; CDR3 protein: CASSWTSGGLYNEQFF
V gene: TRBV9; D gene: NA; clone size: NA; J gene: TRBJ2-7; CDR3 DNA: TGTGCCAGCAGCGAGAGGAAAGACAGCGTCTCCTACGAGCAGTACTTC; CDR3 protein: CASSERKDSVSYEQYF
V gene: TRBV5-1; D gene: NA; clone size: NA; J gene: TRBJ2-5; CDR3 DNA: TGCGCCAGCAGCCCGCAGGACTGGGGAACCCAGTACTTC; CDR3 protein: CASSPQDWGTQYF
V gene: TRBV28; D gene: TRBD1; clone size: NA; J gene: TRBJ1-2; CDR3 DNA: TGTGCCAGCAGTCTCAGCAGGGACAGCTATGGCTACACCTTC; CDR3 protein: CASSLSRDSYGYTF
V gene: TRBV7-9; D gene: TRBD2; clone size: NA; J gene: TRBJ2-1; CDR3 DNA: TGTGCCAGCAGCTCTACGGGACTAAAATACAATGAGCAGTTCTTC; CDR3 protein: CASSSTGLKYNEQFF
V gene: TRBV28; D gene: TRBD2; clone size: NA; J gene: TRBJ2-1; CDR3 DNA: TGTGCCAGCAGTTTATATAGAGGGACTAGCGTGACAGGCAATGAGCAGTTCTTC; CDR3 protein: CASSLYRGTSVTGNEQFF
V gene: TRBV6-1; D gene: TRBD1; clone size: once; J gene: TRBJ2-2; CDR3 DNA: TGTGCCAGCTTTGACAGGGGGTTAAACGGGGAGCTGTTTTTT; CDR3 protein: CASFDRGLNGELFF
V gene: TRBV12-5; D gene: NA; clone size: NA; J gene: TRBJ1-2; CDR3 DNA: TGTGCTAGTGGCCCCGGTCCAACAGGGCTCCATAAAGATGGCTACACCTTC; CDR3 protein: CASGPGPTGLHKDGYTF
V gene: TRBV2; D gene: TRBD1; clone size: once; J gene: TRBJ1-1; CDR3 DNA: TGTGCCACCACAGGGGGTTGGAGGACTGAAGCTTTCTTT; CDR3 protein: CATTGGWRTEAFF
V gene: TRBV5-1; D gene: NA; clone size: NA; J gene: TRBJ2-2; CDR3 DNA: TGCGCCAGCAGCTTTGAAAGGGGTAACACCGGGGAGCTGTTTTTT; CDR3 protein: CASSFERGNTGELFF
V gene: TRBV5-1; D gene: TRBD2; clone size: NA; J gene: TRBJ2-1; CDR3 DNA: TGCGCCAGCAGCTTGGGGGGGACTAGCTACATCCATGAGCAGTTCTTC; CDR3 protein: CASSLGGTSYIHEQFF
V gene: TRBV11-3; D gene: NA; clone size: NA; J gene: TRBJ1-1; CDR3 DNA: TGTGCCAGCAGCCCACCGGACAGAATGAACACTGAAGCTTTCTTT; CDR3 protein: CASSPPDRMNTEAFF
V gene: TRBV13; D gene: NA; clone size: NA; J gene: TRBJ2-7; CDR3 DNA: TGTGCCAGCAGCTTAGGGGGCCGGACCTACGAGCAGTACTTC; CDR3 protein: CASSLGGRTYEQYF
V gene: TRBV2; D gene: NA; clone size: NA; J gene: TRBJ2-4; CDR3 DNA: TGTGCCAGAGAGAAATTAGGACAGCAGTTCGCCAAAAACATTCAGTACTTC; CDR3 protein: CAREKLGQQFAKNIQYF
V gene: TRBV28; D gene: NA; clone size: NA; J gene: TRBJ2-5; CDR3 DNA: TGTGCCAGCGGCTCCCTGGACTTC; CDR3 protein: CASGSLDF
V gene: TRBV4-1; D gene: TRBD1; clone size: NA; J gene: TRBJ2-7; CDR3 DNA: TGCGCCAGCAGCCAAAAAGGAGACAGGGAGATACCCTACGAGCAGTACTTC; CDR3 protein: CASSQKGDREIPYEQYF
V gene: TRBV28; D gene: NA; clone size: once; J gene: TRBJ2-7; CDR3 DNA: TGTGCCAGCGGGGCTTACGAGCAGTACTTC; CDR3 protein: CASGAYEQYF
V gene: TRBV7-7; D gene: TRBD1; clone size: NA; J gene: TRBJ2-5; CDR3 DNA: TGTGCTAGCAGCCGCGACAGGGGGGAGACCCAGTACTTC; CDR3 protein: CASSRDRGETQYF
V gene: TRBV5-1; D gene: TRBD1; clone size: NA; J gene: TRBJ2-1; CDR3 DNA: TGCGCCAGCAGCTCCGCTGGGACAGGTTTGCGTTTTAGGGGTGAGCAGTTCTTC; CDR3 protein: CASSSAGTGLRFRGEQFF
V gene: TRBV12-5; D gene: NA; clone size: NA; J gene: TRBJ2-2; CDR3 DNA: TGTGCTAGTGGTACGACCTTTACAGGGGACTCGAACACCGGGGAGCTGTTTTTT; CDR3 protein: CASGTTFTGDSNTGELFF
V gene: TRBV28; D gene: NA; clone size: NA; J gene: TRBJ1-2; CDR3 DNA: TGTGCCAGCCTTCCCGCGGAAGCTAACTATGGCTACACCTTC; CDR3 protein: CASLPAEANYGYTF
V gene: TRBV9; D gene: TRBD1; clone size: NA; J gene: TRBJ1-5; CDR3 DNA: TGTGCCAGCAGCGTAGGAATCGGGACAGGGTCATTCGGGGAGCATAGCAATCAGCCCCAGCATTTT; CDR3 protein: CASSVGIGTGSFGEHSNQPQHF
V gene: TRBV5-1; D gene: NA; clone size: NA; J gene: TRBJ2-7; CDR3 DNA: TGCGCCAGCAGCTTGCGAGGAGTTCCCTACGAGCAGTACTTC; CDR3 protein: CASSLRGVPYEQYF
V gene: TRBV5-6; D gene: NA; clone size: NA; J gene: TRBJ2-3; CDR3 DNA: TGTGCCAGCAGCTTGGACAGGGGGGGTCTCACAGATACGCAGTATTTT; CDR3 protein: CASSLDRGGLTDTQYF
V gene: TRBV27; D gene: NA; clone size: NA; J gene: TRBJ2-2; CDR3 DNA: TGTGCCAGCAGTTGGGGGCAGCACACCGGGGAGCTGTTTTTT; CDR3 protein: CASSWGQHTGELFF
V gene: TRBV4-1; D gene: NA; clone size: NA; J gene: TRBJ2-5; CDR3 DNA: TGCGCCAGCAGCCAAGTAAACCGACATGGGGAGACCCAGTACTTC; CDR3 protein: CASSQVNRHGETQYF
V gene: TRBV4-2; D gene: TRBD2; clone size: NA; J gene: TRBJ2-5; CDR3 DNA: TGTGCCAGCAGCCAAGTCAGCGGGGGGACACAAGAGACCCAGTACTTC; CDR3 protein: CASSQVSGGTQETQYF
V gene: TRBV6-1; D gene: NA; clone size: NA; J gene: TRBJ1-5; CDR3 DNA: TGTGCCAGCAGGGGTGGGGGGTTCAATCAGCCCCAGCATTTT; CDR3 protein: CASRGGGFNQPQHF
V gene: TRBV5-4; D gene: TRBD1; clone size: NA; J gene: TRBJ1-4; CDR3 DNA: TGTGCCAGCAGCTCGGACAGGGGAGCTAATGAAAAACTGTTTTTT; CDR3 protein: CASSSDRGANEKLFF
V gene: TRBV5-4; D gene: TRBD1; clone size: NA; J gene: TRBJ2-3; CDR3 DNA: TGTGCCAGCACATCAGGACAGGCCACAGATACGCAGTATTTT; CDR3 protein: CASTSGQATDTQYF
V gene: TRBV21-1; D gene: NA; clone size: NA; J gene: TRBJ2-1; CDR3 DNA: TGTGCCAGCAACCTCAGGGTTTTCTTC; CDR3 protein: CASNLRVFF
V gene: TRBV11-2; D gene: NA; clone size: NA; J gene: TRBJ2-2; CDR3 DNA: TGTGCCAGCAGCCTGTCCGACTTCGGGGAGCTGTTTTTT; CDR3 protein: CASSLSDFGELFF
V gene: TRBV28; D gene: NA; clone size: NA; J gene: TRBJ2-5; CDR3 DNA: TGTGCCAGCAGTTTAACGCGGCAAGAGACCCAGTACTTC; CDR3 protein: CASSLTRQETQYF
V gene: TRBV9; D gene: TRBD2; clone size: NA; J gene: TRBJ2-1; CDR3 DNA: TGTGCCAGCAGCGTAGGGTTTAGCGGGATAGGTGATGAGCAGTTCTTC; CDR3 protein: CASSVGFSGIGDEQFF
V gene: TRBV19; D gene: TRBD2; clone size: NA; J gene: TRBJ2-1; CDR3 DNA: TGTGCCAGTGCCCGACGACTAGCGGAATACAATGAGCAGTTCTTC; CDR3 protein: CASARRLAEYNEQFF
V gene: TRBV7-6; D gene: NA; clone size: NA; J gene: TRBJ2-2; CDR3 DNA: TGTGCCAGCAGCCTAGACAGAAGCCGGGAGCTGTTTTTT; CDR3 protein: CASSLDRSRELFF
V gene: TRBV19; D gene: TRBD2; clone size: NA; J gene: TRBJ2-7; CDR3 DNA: TGTGCCAGTAGTATAGTGGCAGGGACTACCTACGAGCAGTACTTC; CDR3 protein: CASSIVAGTTYEQYF
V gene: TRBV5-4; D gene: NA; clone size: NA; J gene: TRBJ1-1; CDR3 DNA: TGTGCCAGCAGCTTGAGGGATAGGGGGACTGAAGCTTTCTTT; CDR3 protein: CASSLRDRGTEAFF
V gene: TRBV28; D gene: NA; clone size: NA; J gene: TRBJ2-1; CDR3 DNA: TGTGCCAGCAGACGACAGGCGCGCCCACCACTCACCTACAATGAGCAGTTCTTC; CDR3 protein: CASRRQARPPLTYNEQFF
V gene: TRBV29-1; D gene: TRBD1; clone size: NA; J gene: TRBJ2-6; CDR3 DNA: TGCAGCGTTGCTCTCGCAGACAGGGGCTCTGGGGCCAACGTCCTGACTTTC; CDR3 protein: CSVALADRGSGANVLTF
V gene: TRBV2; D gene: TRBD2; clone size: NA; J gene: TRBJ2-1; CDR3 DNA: TGTGCCAGCAGTGAATCGGGACTAGCGGATCTTAATGAGCAGTTCTTC; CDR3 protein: CASSESGLADLNEQFF
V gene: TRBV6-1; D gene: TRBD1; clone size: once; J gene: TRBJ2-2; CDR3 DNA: TGTGCCAGCAGTGAAGGGTTAGGGGGCATATGGAACACCGGGGAGCTGTTTTTT; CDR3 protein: CASSEGLGGIWNTGELFF
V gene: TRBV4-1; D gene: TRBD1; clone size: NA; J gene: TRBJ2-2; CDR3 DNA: TGCGCCAGCAGCCAAATGACAGGGGGAGCCGGGGAGCTGTTTTTT; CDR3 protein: CASSQMTGGAGELFF
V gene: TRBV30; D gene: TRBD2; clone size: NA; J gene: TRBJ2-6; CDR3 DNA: TGTGCCTGGAGTGTACAGGGGCGGGGGGGCTCTGGGGCCAACGTCCTGACTTTC; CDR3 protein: CAWSVQGRGGSGANVLTF
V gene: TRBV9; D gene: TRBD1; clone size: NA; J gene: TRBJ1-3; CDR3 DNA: TGTGCCAGCAGCGTAGCATTCACAGGGGCGATCTCTGGAAACACCATATATTTT; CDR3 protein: CASSVAFTGAISGNTIYF
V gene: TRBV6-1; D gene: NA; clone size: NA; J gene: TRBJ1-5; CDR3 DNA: TGTGCCAGCAGTGAATTAGAGACTCGCAATCAGCCCCAGCATTTT; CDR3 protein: CASSELETRNQPQHF
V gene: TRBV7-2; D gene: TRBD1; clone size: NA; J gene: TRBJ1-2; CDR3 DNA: TGTGCCAGCAGCGCCAAGACAGGGTTGAGCTACACCTTC; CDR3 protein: CASSAKTGLSYTF